This passage covers 10 T cell receptor beta chains from one sample sequenced in a study of T cell changes during pregnancy in multiple sclerosis. Clones were sequenced by immunoSEQ multiplex PCR, and TCRdb holds only the in-frame ones, with some missing. The table shows 90,000 to 120,000 clones, with around 90% occurring only once. The sample in question was peripheral blood, obtained in the third trimester of pregnancy. The receptor set was obtained from a female donor in good health, enrolled as a control in a pregnancy study.

This chain links TRBV7-6 with TRBJ1-1; 7 bases line up with TRBD1. Trimming at V came to 2 bases and at J to 3 bases, leaving 9 bases not matched to a gene. The CDR3 extends over 16 amino acids. Germline CDR1 and CDR2: SGHVS and FNYEAQ. The CDR3 DNA reads TGTGCCAGCAGCTTATGGACCGGACAGGCGTACACTGAAGCTTTCTTT. The encoded protein is CASSLWTGQAYTEAFF.

V usage is TRBV29-1 and J usage is TRBJ2-5; D possibly corresponds to TRBD2 (5 bases). Trimming stripped 7 bases from V and 5 bases from J, with 14 bases between. Per the germline V gene, CDR1 is SQVTM and CDR2 is ANQGSEA. This CDR3 is built from 12 residues. The CDR3 here is CSARTVGETQYF. The CDR3, as DNA: TGCAGCGCTAGGACTGTAGGGGAGACCCAGTACTTC.

This clone was recorded a few times. The J gene is TRBJ1-5, the V gene TRBV4-1; no firm D call. The V gene lost 1 base and the J gene lost 4 bases, with 5 bases spanning the gap. Germline V gives CDR1 MGHRA, CDR2 YSYEKL. This CDR3 comprises 13 residues. CDR3 amino acids: CASSQAGNQPQHF. The CDR3 DNA reads TGCGCCAGCAGCCAAGCAGGTAATCAGCCCCAGCATTTT.

The chain uses TRBV16 and TRBJ1-1; possibly TRBD1 for D (5 bases). Deletions cut 4 bases from V and 2 bases from J, with 11 bases between. This CDR3 is 14 amino acids long. Per the germline V gene, CDR1 is KGHSY and CDR2 is FQNENV. CDR3 in amino acids: CASSLSQGNTEAFF. As DNA, the CDR3 is TGTGCCAGCAGCCTTTCTCAGGGAAACACTGAAGCTTTCTTT.

The V gene is TRBV27, the J gene TRBJ1-5, with 8 positions matching TRBD1. Germline CDR1 reads MNHEY; CDR2 reads SMNVEV (reference sequence). The CDR3 runs 14 residues. The junction had 6 bases not matched to a gene; V was cut back by 4 bases and J by 7 bases. Here the CDR3 DNA reads TGTGCCAGCAGTTGGACAGGGCCCGTGCAGCCCCAGCATTTT. This encodes CASSWTGPVQPQHF.

This chain uses TRBV7-6 with TRBJ1-4; TRBD1 might be the D (5 bases). CDR3 length equals 14 residues. V gave up 3 bases and J gave up 3 bases, with 8 bases separating them. The germline CDR1 and CDR2 sequences are SGHVS and FNYEAQ. CDR3 DNA sequence: TGTGCCAGCAGCTTGACAGACGCTAATGAAAAACTGTTTTTT. Protein sequence: CASSLTDANEKLFF. Using reference TRBV7-6 and TRBJ1-4 for the parts outside the CDR3, the full variable domain is GAGVSQSPRYKVTKRGQDVALRCDPISGHVSLYWYRQALGQGPEFLTYFNYEAQQDKSGLPNDRFSAERPEGSISTLTIQRTEQRDSAMYRCASSLTDANEKLFFGSGTQLSVL.

The chain carries TRBV5-6 and TRBJ1-2; D is possibly TRBD1 (6 bases). Trimming cost V 4 bases and J 7 bases, with 17 bases left between them. The V gene's germline CDR1 is SGHDT and CDR2 YYEEEE. This CDR3 comprises 14 residues. The CDR3, as DNA: TGTGCCAGCAGCCTTTACAGGGTAGTCGCTGGCTACACCTTC. This encodes CASSLYRVVAGYTF. Based on the CDR3 plus reference TRBV5-6 and TRBJ1-2, the full variable domain is DAGVTQSPTHLIKTRGQQVTLRCSPKSGHDTVSWYQQALGQGPQFIFQYYEEEERQRGNFPDRFSGHQFPNYSSELNVNALLLGDSALYLCASSLYRVVAGYTFGSGTRLTVV.

This chain connects TRBV5-4 to TRBJ1-1, with unresolved D. The CDR3 has 11 amino acids. Per germline, CDR1 SGHNT and CDR2 YYREEE (reference sequence). The V gene lost 2 bases and the J gene lost 6 bases, with 5 bases spanning the gap. CDR3: CASSLEAEAFF. CDR3 DNA: TGTGCCAGCAGCTTAGAGGCTGAAGCTTTCTTT.

V usage is TRBV7-9 and J usage is TRBJ1-3; D gene uncertain. CDR1 is SEHNR, CDR2 FQNEAQ, per germline (reference sequence). V was pared by 5 bases and J by 4 bases, with 9 bases between. This CDR3 spans 13 amino acids. The CDR3 sequence is CASSPVGGNTIYF. The CDR3 DNA reads as TGTGCCAGCAGCCCCGTCGGGGGAAACACCATATATTTT.

The CDR3 DNA is TGTGCCATCAGTGAACAGGGGGACACTGAAGCTTTCTTT. Translation: CAISEQGDTEAFF. The V call is TRBV10-3, the J call TRBJ1-1; 8 bases line up with TRBD1. CDR3 length: 13 amino acids. The J segment lost 3 bases and the V segment lost 3 bases, leaving 0 bases of the junction unmatched. In germline, CDR1 is ENHRY, CDR2 SYGVKD.